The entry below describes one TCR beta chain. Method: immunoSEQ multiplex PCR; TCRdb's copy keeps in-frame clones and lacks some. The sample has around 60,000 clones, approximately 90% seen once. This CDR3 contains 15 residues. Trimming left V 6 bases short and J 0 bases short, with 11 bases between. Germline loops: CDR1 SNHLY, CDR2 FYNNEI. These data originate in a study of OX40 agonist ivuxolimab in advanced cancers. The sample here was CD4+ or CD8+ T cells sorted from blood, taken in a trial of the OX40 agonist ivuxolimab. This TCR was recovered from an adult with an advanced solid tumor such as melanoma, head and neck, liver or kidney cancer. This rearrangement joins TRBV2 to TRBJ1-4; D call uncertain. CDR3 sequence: CASRPRFATNEKLFF. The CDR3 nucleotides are TGTGCCAGCAGACCCCGATTTGCAACTAATGAAAAACTGTTTTTT.